Listed below are T cell receptor beta chains from one sample, sequenced in a study of vaccination effects on CD4 cells after COVID-19. This table comes from immunoSEQ multiplex PCR, and its TCRdb copy is limited to in-frame clones, with some not included. The sample has around 66,000 clones, about 80% seen once; the top ten hold 3.5% to 4.5%. No antigen is known for these receptors. Sequencing used CD4+ T cells from PBMCs cultured with HCoV-OC43 spike peptides, obtained before COVID-19 vaccination. The receptor set was obtained from a human donor who received a COVID-19 vaccine. Both conserved end residues are part of each CDR3. The order of the fields is V gene, clone size, D gene, J gene, CDR3 protein, CDR3 DNA. The D gene is left open where the match is weak. Not every row has a clone size; where given, it reads once, few, many or a size class.

V gene: TRBV29-1; clone size: -; D gene: TRBD1; J gene: TRBJ1-4; CDR3 protein: CSVADRDANEKLFF; CDR3 DNA: TGCAGCGTAGCGGACAGGGACGCTAATGAAAAACTGTTTTTT
V gene: TRBV5-1; clone size: -; D gene: -; J gene: TRBJ2-3; CDR3 protein: CASSLSISTDTQYF; CDR3 DNA: TGCGCCAGCAGCCTTAGTATTAGCACAGATACGCAGTATTTT
V gene: TRBV4-1; clone size: -; D gene: TRBD1; J gene: TRBJ2-1; CDR3 protein: CASSQGQGAHNEQFF; CDR3 DNA: TGCGCCAGCAGCCAAGGACAGGGGGCCCACAATGAGCAGTTCTTC
V gene: TRBV6-2/TRBV6-3; clone size: -; D gene: -; J gene: TRBJ2-5; CDR3 protein: CASSSTAFGPNGETQYF; CDR3 DNA: TGTGCCAGCAGTAGCACAGCATTCGGACCCAACGGGGAGACCCAGTACTTC
V gene: TRBV27; clone size: -; D gene: -; J gene: TRBJ2-3; CDR3 protein: CASSLDGFTDTQYF; CDR3 DNA: TGTGCCAGCAGTTTAGACGGTTTCACAGATACGCAGTATTTT
V gene: TRBV6-5; clone size: -; D gene: TRBD1; J gene: TRBJ2-1; CDR3 protein: CASSKPTGSNEQFF; CDR3 DNA: TGTGCCAGCAGTAAGCCGACAGGGTCCAATGAGCAGTTCTTC
V gene: TRBV7-8; clone size: -; D gene: TRBD2; J gene: TRBJ2-3; CDR3 protein: CASSPTTSGGVTDTQYF; CDR3 DNA: TGTGCCAGCAGCCCAACTACTAGCGGGGGGGTGACAGATACGCAGTATTTT
V gene: TRBV21-1; clone size: -; D gene: -; J gene: TRBJ2-1; CDR3 protein: CASSSRNLAGEYNEQFF; CDR3 DNA: TGTGCCAGCAGCTCCCGGAACCTAGCGGGAGAGTACAATGAGCAGTTCTTC
V gene: TRBV5-4; clone size: -; D gene: -; J gene: TRBJ1-2; CDR3 protein: CASSLEDTSYTF; CDR3 DNA: TGTGCCAGCAGCTTGGAGGACACGTCCTACACCTTC
V gene: TRBV14; clone size: -; D gene: TRBD1; J gene: TRBJ1-1; CDR3 protein: CASLPRGRIIMNTEAFF; CDR3 DNA: TGTGCCAGCTTACCTAGGGGGCGGATAATAATGAACACTGAAGCTTTCTTT
V gene: TRBV19; clone size: -; D gene: -; J gene: TRBJ1-5; CDR3 protein: CASSMIGTTANQPQHF; CDR3 DNA: TGTGCCAGTAGTATGATAGGGACGACAGCTAATCAGCCCCAGCATTTT
V gene: TRBV19; clone size: -; D gene: -; J gene: TRBJ1-6; CDR3 protein: CASSKQISGNSPLHF; CDR3 DNA: TGTGCCAGTAGTAAGCAAATCTCGGGGAATTCACCCCTCCACTTT
V gene: TRBV5-6; clone size: -; D gene: -; J gene: TRBJ1-4; CDR3 protein: CASSLFGPRNYEKLFF; CDR3 DNA: TGTGCCAGCAGCTTATTTGGGCCCCGCAATTATGAAAAACTGTTTTTT
V gene: TRBV2; clone size: -; D gene: -; J gene: TRBJ1-2; CDR3 protein: CASSERWAVYGYTF; CDR3 DNA: TGTGCCAGCAGTGAAAGGTGGGCAGTCTATGGCTACACCTTC
V gene: TRBV28; clone size: -; D gene: -; J gene: TRBJ1-2; CDR3 protein: CASRGAMGAYGYTF; CDR3 DNA: TGTGCCAGCAGGGGGGCCATGGGGGCTTATGGCTACACCTTC
V gene: TRBV10-3; clone size: once; D gene: -; J gene: TRBJ2-5; CDR3 protein: CAISEFIETQYF; CDR3 DNA: TGTGCCATCAGTGAGTTTATTGAGACCCAGTACTTC
V gene: TRBV5-4; clone size: -; D gene: TRBD1; J gene: TRBJ2-1; CDR3 protein: CASGLQGATYNEQFF; CDR3 DNA: TGTGCCAGCGGGTTACAGGGGGCAACCTACAATGAGCAGTTCTTC
V gene: TRBV15; clone size: -; D gene: -; J gene: TRBJ1-4; CDR3 protein: CATSRGVGGAEKLFF; CDR3 DNA: TGTGCCACCAGCAGGGGAGTGGGGGGCGCTGAAAAACTGTTTTTT
V gene: TRBV3-1/TRBV3-2; clone size: -; D gene: -; J gene: TRBJ2-5; CDR3 protein: CASSQGGHFVQETQYF; CDR3 DNA: TGTGCCAGCAGCCAAGGGGGACATTTTGTCCAAGAGACCCAGTACTTC
V gene: TRBV19; clone size: -; D gene: -; J gene: TRBJ2-2; CDR3 protein: CASTLAGELFF; CDR3 DNA: TGTGCCAGTACTTTGGCCGGGGAGCTGTTTTTT
V gene: TRBV10-2; clone size: few; D gene: TRBD1; J gene: TRBJ2-5; CDR3 protein: CASNPTGQGARETQYF; CDR3 DNA: TGCGCCAGCAACCCAACGGGACAGGGGGCCCGGGAGACCCAGTACTTC
V gene: TRBV9; clone size: -; D gene: TRBD2; J gene: TRBJ2-1; CDR3 protein: CASSVEGSGGSYEQFF; CDR3 DNA: TGTGCCAGCAGCGTAGAGGGTAGCGGGGGCTCCTATGAGCAGTTCTTC
V gene: TRBV19; clone size: -; D gene: TRBD1; J gene: TRBJ1-5; CDR3 protein: CASSTWTGGNQPQHF; CDR3 DNA: TGTGCCAGTAGTACCTGGACAGGGGGCAATCAGCCCCAGCATTTT
V gene: TRBV28; clone size: few; D gene: TRBD1; J gene: TRBJ1-3; CDR3 protein: CASSADRGAGNTIYF; CDR3 DNA: TGTGCCAGCAGTGCAGACAGGGGAGCGGGAAACACCATATATTTT
V gene: TRBV7-2; clone size: -; D gene: -; J gene: TRBJ1-6; CDR3 protein: CASSLVNSPLHF; CDR3 DNA: TGTGCCAGCAGCTTAGTGAATTCACCCCTCCACTTT
V gene: TRBV7-3; clone size: -; D gene: -; J gene: TRBJ2-2; CDR3 protein: CASSLSHSSNTGELFF; CDR3 DNA: TGTGCCAGCAGCTTAAGCCACTCTTCTAACACCGGGGAGCTGTTTTTT